These 18 T cell receptor beta chains came from one sample sequenced in a study of blood T cells in healthy people across ages. A sample-barcoded 5' primer and a J-beta primer mix were used in a second PCR of roughly 7 to 11 cycles. TCRdb redid the calling of the 5' RACE reads with MiXCR, one entry per CDR3 protein. The sample shows about 510,000 distinct CDR3 sequences, approximately 26% of them seen only once. This same sample was also taken into another study, of T cells of mothers and their children.

Source material: blood. The receptors come from a boy under 10 years old in good health.

This clonotype was detected a few times. V gene TRBV27 combines with J gene TRBJ2-1, with 7 nucleotides matching TRBD1. The CDR3 runs 14 residues. In germline, CDR1 is MNHEY, CDR2 SMNVEV (reference sequence). V trimming: 6 bases; J trimming: 6 bases; junction bases outside the gene matches: 8. CDR3 nucleotides: TGTGCCAGCAGCCTGACAGGGTCGAGCAATGAGCAGTTCTTC. Translated, it gives CASSLTGSSNEQFF.

This clonotype was counted between two and nine times. This chain joins TRBV12-3 or TRBV12-4 and TRBJ1-4, with D hard to call. The CDR3 runs 17 residues. V was clipped by 6 bases and J by 2 bases, with 19 bases between them. CDR3 nucleotides: TGTGCCAGCAGCAAACTACCCCTATTGAGGACTAATGAAAAACTGTTTTTT. Its translation: CASSKLPLLRTNEKLFF.

V usage is TRBV2 and J usage is TRBJ2-2; TRBD2 is a possible D gene (6 bases). CDR1 and CDR2 from the germline V gene are SNHLY and FYNNEI. V lost 4 bases to trimming and J lost 9 bases, with 12 bases between them. The CDR3 runs to 13 residues. The CDR3 nucleotides read TGTGCCAGCAGTGGTGTTGGGGGGTGGGAGCTGTTTTTT. As protein: CASSGVGGWELFF. Drawing the rest from reference TRBV2 and TRBJ2-2, the complete variable domain is EPEVTQTPSHQVTQMGQEVILRCVPISNHLYFYWYRQILGQKVEFLVSFYNNEISEKSEIFDDQFSVERPDGSNFTLKIRSTKLEDSAMYFCASSGVGGWELFFGEGSRLTVL.

This clonotype was detected a few times. V gene TRBV12-3 or TRBV12-4 combines with J gene TRBJ2-7, with 9 bases identical to TRBD1. The CDR3 contains 14 residues. V lost 6 bases, J lost 2 bases, and 5 bases stayed unmatched. CDR3: CASRGTGQPYEQYF. CDR3 DNA: TGTGCCAGCAGAGGGACAGGGCAGCCCTACGAGCAGTACTTC.

The gene calls are TRBV3-1 and TRBJ2-5; unclear D gene. The germline gives CDR1 LGHDT, CDR2 YNNKEL (reference sequence). This CDR3 is built from 13 residues. Trimming pared 3 bases from V and 3 bases from J, leaving 8 bases between. In DNA form, the CDR3 reads TGTGCCAGCAGCCATCCCCAAAAAGAGACCCAGTACTTC. Protein product: CASSHPQKETQYF.

This clonotype was seen a single time. The chain is built from TRBV5-1 and TRBJ2-1, with D hard to call. V lost 0 bases and J lost 10, with 5 bases in between. The CDR3 is 11 amino acids. Germline V gene sequence: CDR1 SGHRS, CDR2 YFSETQ. The CDR3 sequence is CASSLVREQFF. In DNA, the CDR3 is TGCGCCAGCAGCTTGGTACGGGAGCAGTTCTTC.

This clonotype was seen a few times. The CDR3 sequence: CASSLKVGETYEQYF. The CDR3 DNA reads as TGTGCCAGCAGTTTGAAGGTGGGAGAGACCTACGAGCAGTACTTC. V gene TRBV12-3 or TRBV12-4 combines with J gene TRBJ2-7, with D perhaps matching TRBD2 (5 bases). The CDR3 has 15 amino acids. Trimming left V 3 bases short and J 2 bases short, with 14 bases between.

This clonotype was counted only a few times. In nucleotides, the CDR3 is TGTGCCACCAGCATGTCCTGGGATGGCAATGAGCAGTTCTTC. Protein: CATSMSWDGNEQFF. J is TRBJ2-1 and V is TRBV15; D remains ambiguous. Trimming left V 4 bases short and J 6 bases short, with 13 bases between. The CDR3 totals 14 residues. Germline CDR1 and CDR2: LNHNV and YYDKDF (reference sequence).

This clonotype was seen only a few times. The chain recombines TRBV25-1 with TRBJ2-3; 10 nucleotides align to TRBD2. Germline V gene sequence: CDR1 MGHDK, CDR2 SYGVNS. Trimming cost V 3 bases and J 6 bases; bases outside gene matches: 12. The length of the CDR3 is 17 residues. The CDR3 sequence is CASSEPPGAGGPDTQYF. CDR3 bases: TGTGCCAGCAGTGAGCCTCCCGGAGCGGGGGGGCCCGATACGCAGTATTTT.

Only a few counts were recorded for this clonotype. V gene TRBV4-1 combines with J gene TRBJ2-1, with D perhaps matching TRBD2 (5 bases). In germline, CDR1 is MGHRA, CDR2 YSYEKL. The CDR3 length is 18 residues. Trimming pared 0 bases from V and 0 bases from J, leaving 15 bases between. Here the CDR3 reads CASSQDWAGGGSYNEQFF. CDR3 in DNA: TGCGCCAGCAGCCAAGATTGGGCGGGTGGAGGCTCCTACAATGAGCAGTTCTTC.

V is TRBV14 and J is TRBJ2-5, with D unclear. Per germline, CDR1 SGHDN and CDR2 FVKESK. This CDR3 contains 15 residues. Trimming left V 3 bases short and J 5 bases short, with 16 bases between. The CDR3 loop is CASSQARGRRETQYF. In nucleotides, the CDR3 is TGTGCCAGCAGCCAGGCTCGAGGACGGCGGGAGACCCAGTACTTC.

The chain is built from TRBV6-1 and TRBJ2-7; TRBD2 matches at 8 bases. The CDR3 loop spans 15 amino acids. The germline CDR1 and CDR2 sequences are MNHNS and SASEGT. With 0 bases clipped from V and 4 bases from J, the junction kept 5 bases outside the gene matches. CDR3 amino acids: CASSEARGALYEQYF. The CDR3 region has the DNA TGTGCCAGCAGTGAAGCGCGGGGGGCGCTTTACGAGCAGTACTTC.

The chain combines TRBV7-9 with TRBJ1-4; 9 bases fit TRBD1. The CDR3 length is 18 residues. CDR1 SEHNR and CDR2 FQNEAQ come from the germline V gene (reference sequence). V lost 8 bases, J lost 2 bases, and 15 bases stayed unmatched. The CDR3 here is CASAPGGGQGRTNEKLFF. DNA of the CDR3: TGTGCCAGCGCCCCCGGCGGGGGACAGGGACGGACTAATGAAAAACTGTTTTTT.

V is TRBV7-9 and J is TRBJ2-2; tentative D call: TRBD2 (6 bases). Germline lookup yields CDR1 SEHNR and CDR2 FQNEAQ (reference sequence). CDR3 length: 15 residues. V was trimmed by 5 bases and J by 5 bases, leaving 15 bases between them. This chain's CDR3 is CASSRVGAGTGELFF. As DNA, the CDR3 is TGTGCCAGCAGCCGGGTCGGGGCGGGAACCGGGGAGCTGTTTTTT. Filled out from reference TRBV7-9 and TRBJ2-2, the complete variable domain reads DTGVSQNPRHKITKRGQNVTFRCDPISEHNRLYWYRQTLGQGPEFLTYFQNEAQLEKSRLLSDRFSAERPKGSFSTLEIQRTEQGDSAMYLCASSRVGAGTGELFFGEGSRLTVL.

This clonotype was seen only a few times. The genes are TRBV20-1 and TRBJ2-1, with a tentative D call TRBD1 (6 bases). Trimming removed 3 bases at V and 7 bases at J, with 13 bases between. This CDR3 contains 13 residues. Germline CDR1 reads DFQATT; CDR2 reads SNEGSKA (reference sequence). The CDR3 spells CSASQGSENEQFF. CDR3 bases: TGCAGTGCTAGCCAGGGGAGCGAGAATGAGCAGTTCTTC.

In DNA, the CDR3 is TGTGCCAGCAGTGGCCCGGCGGGGGTGGGCCGCAATGAGCAGTTCTTC. Translation gives CASSGPAGVGRNEQFF. This chain joins TRBV6-1 and TRBJ2-1, with TRBD2 matching 7 bases. Germline CDR1 MNHNS, CDR2 SASEGT. The length of the CDR3 is 16 residues. The junction had 12 bases not matched to a gene; V was cut back by 4 bases and J by 6 bases.

The genes are TRBV4-3 and TRBJ1-4, with a weak D call TRBD1 (5 bases). Germline V CDR1 and CDR2: LGHNA, YSLEER. The CDR3 consists of 13 residues. Trimming took 5 bases from V and 6 from J, leaving 10 bases between them. The CDR3 here is CASSSSTDEKLFF. DNA of the CDR3: TGCGCCAGCAGCTCCTCGACAGATGAAAAACTGTTTTTT.

This sequence joins TRBV7-9 and TRBJ2-5; D is undetermined. Germline V gives CDR1 SEHNR, CDR2 FQNEAQ (reference sequence). The V and J ends lost 5 bases and 5 bases respectively, with 9 bases between them. This CDR3 region has 12 residues. This chain's CDR3 is CASSPPEETQYF. The CDR3 region has the DNA TGTGCCAGCAGCCCACCTGAGGAGACCCAGTACTTC.